This T cell receptor (beta chain) was sequenced for a study of blood T cells in healthy people across ages. PBMCs, at least 6.5 million per sample, were isolated. With a J-beta primer mix and a sample-barcoded 5' primer, a second PCR ran about 7 to 11 cycles. Every cDNA was tagged by a template-switch adaptor with 12 random nucleotides. One entry per CDR3 protein, called by TCRdb with MiXCR from the 5' RACE reads. Found here are 700,000 or so distinct CDR3 sequences, roughly 43% of them singletons; the top ten hold roughly 30%. Germline assignment: CDR1 ENHRY and CDR2 SYGVKD. The CDR3 loop spans 13 amino acids.

The rearrangement joins TRBV10-3 to TRBJ2-4; D gene unclear. Matching the DNA end better, TRBJ2-7 makes the J call doubtful. The sequenced material came from blood. This receptor was obtained from a man of 80 years or more in good health. The CDR3 nucleotides read TGTGCCATCAGTGGGGCTGAGAGCTACGAGCAGTACTTC. Residues: CAISGAESYEQYF.